This TCR beta chain was observed in a study of CD8 T cells in Susac syndrome. Regarding the study as a whole: The study recognized that the number of individuals in its TCR sequencing and HLA analysis was relatively small.

The multiple sclerosis control group comprised treatment-naive patients with stable or active relapsing-remitting disease. Negative isolation yielded the CD8+ and CD4+ T cells, while FACS enriched the TEMRA cells. Points on this clonotype: What it recognizes is unknown.

The CDR3 is 13 amino acids. Trimming pared 6 bases from V and 12 bases from J, leaving 18 bases between. The authors reverse transcribed about 0.5 to 1 ug RNA with random hexamers. Coverage of TCR beta CDR3 amplification by immunoSEQ multiplex PCR extended to 54 Vbeta and 13 Jbeta. TCRdb called the immunoSEQ multiplex PCR reads again in MiXCR, with one record for every CDR3 protein. Among 400,000 to 550,000 distinct CDR3 sequences listed, roughly 85% were seen once. The clonotype originates from a human donor with multiple sclerosis. The J gene is TRBJ2-1, the V gene TRBV12-3 or TRBV12-4; D gene uncertain. The sequencing sample was made of CD8+ T cells from PBMCs. The CDR3 reads CASRSGPMMAQFF. CDR3 coding DNA: TGTGCCAGCAGGTCAGGACCTATGATGGCGCAGTTCTTC.